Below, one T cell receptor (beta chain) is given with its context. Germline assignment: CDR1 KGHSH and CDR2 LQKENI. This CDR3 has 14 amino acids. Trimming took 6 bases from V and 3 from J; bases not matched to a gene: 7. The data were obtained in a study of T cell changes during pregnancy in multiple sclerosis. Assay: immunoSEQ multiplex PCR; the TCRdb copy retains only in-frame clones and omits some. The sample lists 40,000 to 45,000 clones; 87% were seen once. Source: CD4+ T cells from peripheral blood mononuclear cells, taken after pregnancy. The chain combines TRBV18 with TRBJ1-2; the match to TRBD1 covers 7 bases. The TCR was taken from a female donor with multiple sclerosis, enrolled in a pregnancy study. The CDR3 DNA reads TGTGCCAGCTCCCTTTTGGGGACAGACTATGGCTACACCTTC. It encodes CASSLLGTDYGYTF.